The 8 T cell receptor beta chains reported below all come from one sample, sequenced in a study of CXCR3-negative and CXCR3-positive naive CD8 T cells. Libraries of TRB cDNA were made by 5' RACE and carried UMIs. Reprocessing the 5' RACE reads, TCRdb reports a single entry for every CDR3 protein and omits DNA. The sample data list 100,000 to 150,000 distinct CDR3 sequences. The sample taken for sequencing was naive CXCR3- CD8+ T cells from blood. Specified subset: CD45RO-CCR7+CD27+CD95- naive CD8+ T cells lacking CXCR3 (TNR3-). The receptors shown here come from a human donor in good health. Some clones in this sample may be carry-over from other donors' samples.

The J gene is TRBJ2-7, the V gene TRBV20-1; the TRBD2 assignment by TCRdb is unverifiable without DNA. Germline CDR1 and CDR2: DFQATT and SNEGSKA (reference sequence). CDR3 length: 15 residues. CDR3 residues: CSARKVVAGAYEQYF.

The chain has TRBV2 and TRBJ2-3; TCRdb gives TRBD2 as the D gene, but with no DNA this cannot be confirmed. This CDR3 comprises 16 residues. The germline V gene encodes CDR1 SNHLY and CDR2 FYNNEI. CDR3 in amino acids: CASSEESSGSTDTQYF.

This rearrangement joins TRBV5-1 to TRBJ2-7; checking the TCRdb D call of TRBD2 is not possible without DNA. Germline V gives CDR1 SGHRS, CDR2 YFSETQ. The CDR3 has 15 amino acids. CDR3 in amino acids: CASSQGLAGPYEQYF. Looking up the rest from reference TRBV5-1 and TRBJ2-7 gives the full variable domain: KAGVTQTPRYLIKTRGQQVTLSCSPISGHRSVSWYQQTPGQGLQFLFEYFSETQRNKGNFPGRFSGRQFSNSRSEMNVSTLELGDSALYLCASSQGLAGPYEQYFGPGTRLTVT.

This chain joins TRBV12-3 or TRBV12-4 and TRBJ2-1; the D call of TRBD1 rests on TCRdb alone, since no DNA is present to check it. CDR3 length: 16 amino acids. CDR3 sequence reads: CASSGPRTGSGNEQFF.

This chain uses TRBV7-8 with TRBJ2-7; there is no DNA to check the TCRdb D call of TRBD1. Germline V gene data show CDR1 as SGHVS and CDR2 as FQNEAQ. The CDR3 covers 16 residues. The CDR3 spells CASSLERDRGTYEQYF.

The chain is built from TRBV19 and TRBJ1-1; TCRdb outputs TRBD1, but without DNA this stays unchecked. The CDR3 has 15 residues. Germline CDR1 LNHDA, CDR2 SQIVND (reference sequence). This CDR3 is CASSISGGVNTEAFF.

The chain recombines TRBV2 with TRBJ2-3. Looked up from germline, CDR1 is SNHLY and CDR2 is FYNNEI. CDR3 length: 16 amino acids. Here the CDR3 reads CASSAWFASGTDTQYF. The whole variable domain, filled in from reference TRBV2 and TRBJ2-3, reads EPEVTQTPSHQVTQMGQEVILRCVPISNHLYFYWYRQILGQKVEFLVSFYNNEISEKSEIFDDQFSVERPDGSNFTLKIRSTKLEDSAMYFCASSAWFASGTDTQYFGPGTRLTVL.

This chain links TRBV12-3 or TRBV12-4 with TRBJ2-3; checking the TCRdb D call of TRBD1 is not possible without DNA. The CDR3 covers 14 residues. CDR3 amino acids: CASSFVQGRNTQYF.